The present TCR beta chain was sequenced within a study of cytomegalovirus exposure and HLA in healthy donors. General study results and limits: HLA alleles showed associations with about 17,000 TCR beta sequences in a later analysis, at a 0.05 false discovery rate.

In regard to this clone: As yet, its antigen is unknown.

CDR1 is MNHNS, CDR2 SASEGT, per germline. This CDR3 comprises 13 residues. J gave up 5 bases and V 3 bases, and 3 bases lay outside the gene matches. Primers for the PCR totalled 60 Vbeta and 13 Jbeta. TCRdb keeps only in-frame clones here, not all; method: immunoSEQ multiplex PCR. The sample records 80,000 or so clones, around 84% being singletons. The clonotype was recovered from a man aged 40-49 years in good health and CMV-seronegative. The rearrangement links TRBV6-1 to TRBJ1-1; TRBD1 matches at 7 bases. Sequenced: PBMCs. The CDR3: CASSDRGVTEAFF. The CDR3 nucleotides read TGTGCCAGCAGTGACAGGGGGGTAACTGAAGCTTTCTTT.